A single T cell receptor beta chain is shown here with its context. The antigen is undetermined. The PCR used 60 Vbeta and 13 Jbeta primers. Produced via immunoSEQ multiplex PCR; TCRdb's table is partial and in-frame only. Its listing shows 40,000 to 50,000 clones. This sample is drawn from a study of cytomegalovirus exposure and HLA in healthy donors. The study, taken as a whole, reports: Altogether, 164 TCR beta chains were recorded as cytomegalovirus-associated. V- and J-gene trimming of TCR beta was linked (in a later analysis) to a missense DCLRE1C variant. In vitro data verified a few CMV-associated chains as specific for CMV antigens.

Germline values: CDR1 SGHTA, CDR2 FQGNSA. The CDR3 totals 13 residues. The V gene lost 1 base and the J gene lost 1 base, with 4 bases spanning the gap. Healthy bone marrow donors made up the cohort. The V gene is TRBV7-2, the J gene TRBJ1-1; D unresolved. This TCR was recovered from a woman younger than 45 in good health and CMV-seronegative. Sequenced material: PBMCs. The CDR3 DNA sequence: TGTGCCAGCAGCTTAGGACAGAACACTGAAGCTTTCTTT. Protein: CASSLGQNTEAFF.